One and the same sample provided the 4 T cell receptor beta chains below, sequenced in a study of cytomegalovirus exposure and HLA in healthy donors. Amplification used 60 Vbeta primers and 13 Jbeta primers. Clones were sequenced by immunoSEQ multiplex PCR, and TCRdb holds only the in-frame ones, with some missing. The sample yields 130,000 or so clones, around 77% seen once. The specimen sequenced was PBMCs. These receptors originate from a man aged 50 to 60 in good health and CMV-seronegative.

The chain carries TRBV6-1 and TRBJ2-3; 10 nucleotides line up with TRBD2. Trimming at V came to 7 bases and at J to 2 bases, leaving 6 bases not matched to a gene. This CDR3 has 15 residues. Germline V CDR1 and CDR2: MNHNS, SASEGT. As DNA, the CDR3 is TGTGCCAGCACAGGACTAGCGGATGTCACAGATACGCAGTATTTT. Translating gives CASTGLADVTDTQYF.

The J gene is TRBJ2-1, the V gene TRBV11-2, with 8 bases that match TRBD1. Germline CDR1 is SGHAT and CDR2 is FQNNGV. The CDR3 spans 15 residues. The junction had 8 bases not matched to a gene; V was cut back by 3 bases and J by 7 bases. The CDR3 DNA sequence: TGTGCCAGCAGCTTGGGACAGGCCTCGGGAAATGAGCAGTTCTTC. As protein: CASSLGQASGNEQFF.

The chain is built from TRBV7-2 and TRBJ2-7; 7 bases line up with TRBD1. V dropped 1 base and J dropped 1; count of bases not matched to a gene: 7. CDR3 length: 16 residues. CDR1 is SGHTA, CDR2 FQGNSA, per germline. The CDR3 DNA reads as TGTGCCAGCAGCTTAGGAGGGACAGACGTATCCTACGAGCAGTACTTC. Protein product: CASSLGGTDVSYEQYF.

The chain recombines TRBV7-3 with TRBJ2-1; 7 bases are shared with TRBD1. V gave up 0 bases and J gave up 9 bases; unmatched junction bases: 8. The length of the CDR3 is 15 residues. CDR1 and CDR2 (germline): SGHTA, FQGTGA. CDR3 protein: CASSLTVTGKPEQFF. The DNA of the CDR3 is TGTGCCAGCAGCTTAACGGTGACAGGGAAACCTGAGCAGTTCTTC.